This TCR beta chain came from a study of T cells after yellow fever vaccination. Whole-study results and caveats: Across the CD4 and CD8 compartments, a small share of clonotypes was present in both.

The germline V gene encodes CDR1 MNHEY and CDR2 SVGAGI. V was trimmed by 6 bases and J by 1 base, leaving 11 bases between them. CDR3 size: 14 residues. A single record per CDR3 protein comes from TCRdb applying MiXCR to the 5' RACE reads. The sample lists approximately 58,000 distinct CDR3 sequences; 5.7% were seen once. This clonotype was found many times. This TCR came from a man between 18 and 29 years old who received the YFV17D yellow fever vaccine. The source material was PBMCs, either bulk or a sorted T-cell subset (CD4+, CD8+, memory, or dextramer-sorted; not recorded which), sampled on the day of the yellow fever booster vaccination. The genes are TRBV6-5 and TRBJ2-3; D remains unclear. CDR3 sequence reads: CASSPFGGTDTQYF. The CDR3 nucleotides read TGTGCCAGCAGCCCATTCGGCGGCACAGATACGCAGTATTTT.